This is a list of T cell receptor beta chains from one sample in a study of early T cells in non-severe SARS-CoV-2 infection. In TCRdb, the 5' RACE reads were re-called with MiXCR into one record per CDR3 protein. Of tens of thousands of distinct CDR3 sequences in the sample, around 13% are singletons; the top ten hold roughly 8%. The source material was whole blood. Source of these receptors: an adult who was a healthcare worker with PCR-confirmed SARS-CoV-2 infection or an uninfected control (not recorded which). CDR3s include the opening cysteine and the closing phenylalanine or tryptophan. The order of the fields is V gene, D gene, J gene, clone size, CDR3 protein, CDR3 DNA. D genes are given only for firm matches. Size tells how often a clone was seen (once, few, many) or the class of an expanded clone, and some rows leave it out.

TRBV5-1	TRBD2	TRBJ2-2	.	CASSPSSGRSTGELFF	TGCGCCAGCAGCCCCTCTAGCGGGAGATCAACCGGGGAGCTGTTTTTT
TRBV4-3	.	TRBJ2-3	many	CASSQESGRNTDTQYF	TGCGCCAGCAGCCAAGAAAGTGGTCGGAACACAGATACGCAGTATTTT
TRBV28	.	TRBJ1-1	many	CASSRRRAEAFF	TGTGCCAGCAGTAGAAGGAGGGCCGAAGCTTTCTTT
TRBV29-1	.	TRBJ2-7	.	CSVALTGGADEQYF	TGCAGCGTCGCATTGACTGGGGGCGCGGACGAGCAGTACTTC
TRBV27	.	TRBJ2-5	few	CASSSLAHQETQYF	TGTGCCAGCAGTTCCCTAGCGCACCAAGAGACCCAGTACTTC
TRBV7-2	TRBD2	TRBJ2-5	few	CASSLAWGAGRTQYF	TGTGCCAGCAGCTTAGCGTGGGGAGCGGGGCGGACCCAGTACTTC
TRBV7-8	.	TRBJ2-3	.	CASSSAHRDTDTQYF	TGTGCCAGCAGCTCGGCCCATCGAGACACAGATACGCAGTATTTT
TRBV5-4	.	TRBJ2-7	few	CASTSPGRVGEQYF	TGTGCCAGCACCTCCCCCGGGAGAGTAGGCGAGCAGTACTTC
TRBV4-2	TRBD2	TRBJ2-7	.	CASSPSRASGLRLTSYEQYF	TGTGCCAGCAGCCCCTCGAGGGCTAGCGGGCTAAGACTTACGTCCTACGAGCAGTACTTC
TRBV28	.	TRBJ2-5	once	CASSYTLRETQYF	TGTGCCAGCAGTTATACCCTCCGAGAGACCCAGTACTTC
TRBV7-6	TRBD2	TRBJ2-7	many	CASSLAAGDYEQYF	TGTGCCAGCAGCTTAGCAGCGGGGGACTACGAGCAGTACTTC
TRBV7-2	.	TRBJ2-3	few	CASSLTQNTQYF	TGTGCCAGCAGCTTAACACAAAATACGCAGTATTTT
TRBV20-1	TRBD1	TRBJ1-5	.	CSADRGHVGSNQPQHF	TGCAGTGCTGACAGGGGGCATGTTGGTAGCAATCAGCCCCAGCATTTT
TRBV7-6	.	TRBJ2-1	.	CASSLRGSYNEQFF	TGTGCCAGCAGCTTGAGGGGCTCCTACAATGAGCAGTTCTTC
TRBV7-3	TRBD2	TRBJ2-3	.	CASSPGTSGTDTQYF	TGTGCCAGCAGCCCCGGGACTAGCGGCACAGATACGCAGTATTTT
TRBV20-1	.	TRBJ2-7	few	CSAKGNPSGYEQYF	TGCAGTGCTAAGGGAAACCCCTCAGGCTACGAGCAGTACTTC
TRBV21-1	.	TRBJ2-7	many	CASSKARAGGEQYF	TGTGCCAGCAGCAAAGCGCGGGCAGGGGGCGAGCAGTACTTC
TRBV20-1	.	TRBJ2-7	many	CSAYPGGGGSYEQYF	TGCAGTGCTTATCCAGGGGGCGGCGGGAGCTACGAGCAGTACTTC
TRBV6-1	.	TRBJ1-1	many	CASSELGLLKGAFF	TGTGCCAGCAGTGAACTAGGCCTATTGAAGGGAGCTTTCTTT
TRBV10-3	TRBD2	TRBJ2-2	few	CATRTSGDTGELFF	TGTGCCACGCGGACTAGCGGTGACACCGGGGAGCTGTTTTTT
TRBV15	TRBD1	TRBJ2-7	many	CATSPGQGFYEQYF	TGTGCCACCAGCCCCGGACAGGGGTTTTACGAGCAGTACTTC
TRBV18	.	TRBJ2-3	.	CASSPSGPPTDTQYF	TGTGCCAGCTCACCATCGGGACCCCCCACAGATACGCAGTATTTT
TRBV28	.	TRBJ2-7	.	CASSFSDISYEQYF	TGTGCCAGCAGTTTTTCAGACATTTCCTACGAGCAGTACTTC
TRBV29-1	.	TRBJ2-1	few	CSVEEIDNEQFF	TGCAGCGTTGAAGAGATCGACAATGAGCAGTTCTTC
TRBV18	.	TRBJ2-6	many	CASSSGGSGANVLTF	TGTGCCAGCTCATCGGGTGGCTCTGGGGCCAACGTCCTGACTTTC
TRBV10-3	.	TRBJ1-1	many	CAISGGLKGNTEAFF	TGTGCCATCTCCGGGGGGCTCAAGGGCAACACTGAAGCTTTCTTT
TRBV29-1	.	TRBJ2-2	.	CSAEGPTGINGELFF	TGCAGCGCCGAGGGGCCCACTGGTATTAACGGGGAGCTGTTTTTT
TRBV20-1	.	TRBJ2-3	many	CSATFSDTQYF	TGCAGTGCTACTTTCTCAGATACGCAGTATTTT
TRBV7-9	.	TRBJ2-2	many	CASSLAGHNTGELFF	TGTGCCAGCAGCTTAGCAGGGCACAACACCGGGGAGCTGTTTTTT
TRBV20-1	.	TRBJ2-1	few	CSASTGDAWGEQFF	TGCAGTGCTAGCACGGGAGACGCGTGGGGTGAGCAGTTCTTC
TRBV20-1	.	TRBJ2-7	many	CSASPTGTLYEQYF	TGCAGTGCTAGTCCCACCGGGACTCTTTACGAGCAGTACTTC
TRBV5-4	.	TRBJ1-1	many	CASSIVRGAIDTEAFF	TGTGCCAGCAGCATTGTTCGGGGCGCAATTGACACTGAAGCTTTCTTT
TRBV29-1	TRBD1	TRBJ1-2	many	CSVGPDRGDGYTF	TGCAGCGTTGGCCCCGACAGGGGGGATGGCTACACCTTC
TRBV19	.	TRBJ2-7	many	CASSTGLFSYEQYF	TGTGCCAGTAGTACAGGACTCTTCTCCTACGAGCAGTACTTC
TRBV6-2/TRBV6-3	TRBD2	TRBJ2-1	few	CASSYLRLAGTRGNEQFF	TGTGCCAGCAGTTACTTACGACTAGCGGGAACCCGGGGGAATGAGCAGTTCTTC
TRBV4-1	TRBD2	TRBJ2-1	.	CASSHILAGAYNEQFF	TGCGCCAGCAGCCACATACTAGCGGGGGCTTACAATGAGCAGTTCTTC
TRBV4-1	.	TRBJ1-2	.	CASSQVGANYGYTF	TGCGCCAGCAGCCAAGTAGGAGCTAACTATGGCTACACCTTC
TRBV28	.	TRBJ2-2	.	CASSSYRPTGELFF	TGTGCCAGCAGTTCTTACCGGCCCACCGGGGAGCTGTTTTTT
TRBV28	.	TRBJ2-2	few	CASSPTRNTGELFF	TGTGCCAGCAGTCCAACCCGGAACACCGGGGAGCTGTTTTTT
TRBV7-2	.	TRBJ1-2	.	CASSLAPRPYYGYTF	TGTGCCAGCAGCTTAGCGCCACGCCCTTACTATGGCTACACCTTC
TRBV19	.	TRBJ2-5	.	CASSSSSAETQYF	TGTGCCAGTAGTTCATCTAGCGCTGAGACCCAGTACTTC
TRBV7-9	TRBD1	TRBJ1-6	.	CASSFRDSFNSPLHF	TGTGCCAGCAGCTTCCGGGACAGCTTCAATTCACCCCTCCACTTT
TRBV11-2	.	TRBJ2-3	once	CASSLGVGGTDTQYF	TGTGCCAGCAGCTTAGGGGTGGGAGGCACAGATACGCAGTATTTT
TRBV6-5	TRBD2	TRBJ2-3	many	CASSAASGSVDTQYF	TGTGCCAGCAGCGCCGCTAGCGGGAGTGTGGATACGCAGTATTTT
TRBV3-1	.	TRBJ1-5	many	CASSQGHSNQPQHF	TGTGCCAGCAGCCAAGGGCATAGCAATCAGCCCCAGCATTTT
TRBV5-4	.	TRBJ2-1	once	CASSARIDNEQFF	TGTGCCAGCAGCGCCCGGATAGACAATGAGCAGTTCTTC
TRBV29-1	.	TRBJ2-5	.	CSVKKVASETQYF	TGCAGCGTCAAAAAGGTAGCGTCAGAGACCCAGTACTTC
TRBV5-1	TRBD1	TRBJ2-3	few	CASSPGQGAPTDTQYF	TGCGCCAGCAGCCCGGGACAGGGAGCCCCCACAGATACGCAGTATTTT
TRBV20-1	.	TRBJ1-2	many	CSARLLTDGYTF	TGCAGTGCTAGATTACTGACAGATGGCTACACCTTC
TRBV20-1	TRBD2	TRBJ2-1	few	CSARRASGYNEQFF	TGCAGTGCTAGGCGGGCTAGCGGTTACAATGAGCAGTTCTTC
TRBV29-1	TRBD1	TRBJ2-4	few	CSVSTGGKNIQYF	TGCAGCGTTTCCACAGGGGGCAAAAACATTCAGTACTTC
TRBV28	.	TRBJ2-4	few	CASSLTFGAGVAKNIQYF	TGTGCCAGCAGTTTAACTTTTGGGGCAGGAGTAGCCAAAAACATTCAGTACTTC
TRBV18	TRBD1	TRBJ1-4	.	CASSNYRGSDEKLFF	TGTGCCAGCTCAAATTACAGGGGATCGGATGAAAAACTGTTTTTT
TRBV6-1	.	TRBJ2-1	.	CASSPGPLGGEQFF	TGTGCCAGCAGTCCGGGCCCTCTGGGCGGTGAGCAGTTCTTC
TRBV28	TRBD2	TRBJ2-7	.	CASSPLSGSRYEQYF	TGTGCCAGTAGTCCCCTAAGCGGGAGCCGGTACGAGCAGTACTTC